These T cell receptor beta chains were read from a single sample in a study of shared clonotypes between healthy human individuals. Only in-frame clones appear in the TCRdb table, and some are missing; sequencing was by immunoSEQ multiplex PCR. Of about 1.1 million clones detected, approximately 80% appear once; the ten largest clones hold around 0.6%. What was sequenced was memory CD4+ T cells from PBMCs. The receptors shown here come from a man aged 18 to 29 in good health. Some clones in this sample may be carry-over from other donors' samples. Both conserved end residues are trimmed from each CDR3. The order of the fields is CDR3 length, V gene, D gene, J gene, CDR3 protein. D genes are given only for firm matches.

length: 13; V: TRBV28; D: NA; J: TRBJ1-6; CDR3: ASSSPETLYSPLH
length: 13; V: TRBV19; D: NA; J: TRBJ1-1; CDR3: ASSIISRDSPEAF
length: 12; V: TRBV5-1; D: NA; J: TRBJ1-1; CDR3: ASSLIGMNTEAF
length: 13; V: TRBV5-1; D: NA; J: TRBJ2-7; CDR3: ASSPPWQTAYEQY
length: 12; V: TRBV28; D: NA; J: TRBJ1-1; CDR3: ASSFGQLNTEAF
length: 15; V: TRBV9; D: TRBD2; J: TRBJ2-1; CDR3: ASSPRRGASGRNEQF
length: 11; V: TRBV28; D: NA; J: TRBJ2-7; CDR3: ASSLATPYEQY
length: 11; V: TRBV27; D: NA; J: TRBJ2-7; CDR3: ASSGDGNYEQY
length: 10; V: TRBV5-4; D: NA; J: TRBJ1-1; CDR3: ASSWDVTEAF
length: 13; V: TRBV4-3; D: TRBD1; J: TRBJ1-3; CDR3: ASSQSGTAGNTIY
length: 12; V: TRBV18; D: NA; J: TRBJ2-4; CDR3: ASSPPGSHNIQY
length: 12; V: TRBV6-5; D: NA; J: TRBJ1-4; CDR3: ASRRGWANEKLF
length: 13; V: TRBV5-1; D: NA; J: TRBJ1-1; CDR3: ASSPSGVSGTEAF
length: 13; V: TRBV11-2; D: NA; J: TRBJ2-2; CDR3: ASSFWQVETGELF
length: 12; V: TRBV15; D: TRBD1; J: TRBJ2-3; CDR3: ATSFRQGADTQY
length: 14; V: TRBV6-6; D: NA; J: TRBJ2-1; CDR3: ASSYDSGSGYNKQF
length: 14; V: TRBV9; D: NA; J: TRBJ1-3; CDR3: ASSTQTAFSGNTIY
length: 13; V: TRBV7-2; D: TRBD2; J: TRBJ2-7; CDR3: ASSPSGGLTYEQY
length: 16; V: TRBV10-3; D: TRBD1; J: TRBJ1-3; CDR3: AISEPAATGPAGNTIY
length: 12; V: TRBV2; D: NA; J: TRBJ1-2; CDR3: ASSRGSAYYGYT
length: 11; V: TRBV2; D: NA; J: TRBJ2-2; CDR3: ASRTINTGELF
length: 13; V: TRBV28; D: NA; J: TRBJ1-2; CDR3: ASSPPGSGAYGYT
length: 16; V: TRBV7-2; D: TRBD2; J: TRBJ2-5; CDR3: ASSLAPRTSGIRETQY
length: 12; V: TRBV4-2; D: NA; J: TRBJ2-7; CDR3: ASSRDSSSYEQY
length: 12; V: TRBV27; D: NA; J: TRBJ2-1; CDR3: ASRKRSSYNEQF
length: 12; V: TRBV29-1; D: NA; J: TRBJ2-3; CDR3: SVLGGASTDTQY
length: 16; V: TRBV14; D: NA; J: TRBJ1-1; CDR3: ASSQALYRDTRNTEAF
length: 13; V: TRBV5-1; D: NA; J: TRBJ2-6; CDR3: ASSLTLAGANVLT
length: 11; V: TRBV21-1; D: NA; J: TRBJ2-7; CDR3: ATASVRSHEQY
length: 10; V: TRBV2; D: NA; J: TRBJ1-1; CDR3: ASSPQATEAF
length: 14; V: TRBV27; D: TRBD1; J: TRBJ1-5; CDR3: ASSLFWTGYNQPQH
length: 13; V: TRBV14; D: NA; J: TRBJ1-2; CDR3: ASSQVVGSNSGYT
length: 14; V: TRBV18; D: TRBD1; J: TRBJ2-7; CDR3: ASSPSQGQGSGEQY
length: 13; V: TRBV4-1; D: NA; J: TRBJ1-2; CDR3: ASSQGGGANYGYT
length: 14; V: TRBV4-1; D: NA; J: TRBJ2-1; CDR3: ASSGAGTLSYNEQF
length: 13; V: TRBV5-1; D: TRBD2; J: TRBJ2-1; CDR3: ASTRIIAGEGEQF
length: 12; V: TRBV2; D: NA; J: TRBJ2-3; CDR3: ASRGSQGIDTQY
length: 12; V: TRBV5-1; D: NA; J: TRBJ2-1; CDR3: ASRREPLSNEQF
length: 9; V: TRBV2; D: NA; J: TRBJ1-1; CDR3: ASSRTTEAF
length: 10; V: TRBV28; D: NA; J: TRBJ2-7; CDR3: ASSLLVYEQY
length: 12; V: TRBV28; D: TRBD2; J: TRBJ2-1; CDR3: AALGLGGSDEQF
length: 11; V: TRBV18; D: NA; J: TRBJ2-3; CDR3: ASSKTSTDTQY
length: 12; V: TRBV5-1; D: NA; J: TRBJ2-3; CDR3: ASSLEDFTDTQY
length: 11; V: TRBV9; D: NA; J: TRBJ1-2; CDR3: ASSVQGRGGYT
length: 12; V: TRBV28; D: NA; J: TRBJ2-5; CDR3: ASSLATAQWEQY
length: 12; V: TRBV11-2; D: NA; J: TRBJ1-1; CDR3: ASSPVRGVTEAF
length: 12; V: TRBV5-5; D: NA; J: TRBJ1-1; CDR3: ASSNGRANTEAF
length: 14; V: TRBV7-8; D: TRBD1; J: TRBJ1-2; CDR3: ASSLARDRWNYGYT
length: 14; V: TRBV9; D: TRBD1; J: TRBJ1-1; CDR3: ASSLGQGARNTEAF
length: 11; V: TRBV5-1; D: NA; J: TRBJ1-2; CDR3: ASSLVAEYGYT
length: 12; V: TRBV4-1; D: TRBD1; J: TRBJ1-4; CDR3: ASSQTGVEEKLF
length: 13; V: TRBV7-3; D: TRBD2; J: TRBJ2-1; CDR3: ASSSSPGLYNEQF
length: 12; V: TRBV7-2; D: TRBD1; J: TRBJ1-2; CDR3: ASSLTAGGNGYT
length: 13; V: TRBV6-6; D: TRBD2; J: TRBJ2-7; CDR3: ASSYSRLAAYEQY
length: 15; V: TRBV5-4; D: NA; J: TRBJ1-4; CDR3: ASSHRTLAPTNEKLF
length: 10; V: TRBV19; D: TRBD2; J: TRBJ2-5; CDR3: ASSSGRETQY
length: 11; V: TRBV2; D: TRBD2; J: TRBJ2-1; CDR3: ASRTGGLFEQF